This TCR beta chain was identified during a study of T-cell reconstitution after alpha-beta-depleted transplantation in children. For TCRbeta, the library was prepared with unique molecular identifiers. TCRdb reprocessed the PCR reads via MiXCR and lists one record per CDR3 protein. In the table there are about 90,000 distinct CDR3 sequences, 7.5% to 9.5% of which are singletons. Germline V gene data show CDR1 as SGHTA and CDR2 as FQGNSA. With 5 bases removed from V and 7 bases from J, the gap between germline ends came to 12 bases. This CDR3 spans 13 amino acids. This clonotype occurred many times. The chain recombines TRBV7-2 with TRBJ2-1, with TRBD2 as a possible D gene (6 bases). The clonotype was recovered from a human donor who donated a stem cell graft to a child with congenital amegakaryocytic thrombocytopenia. This material consisted of PBMCs from the stem cell graft donor, taken from the stem cell graft. The CDR3 DNA reads as TGTGCCAGCAGCCACGGGACTGGAAATGAGCAGTTCTTC. This gives the protein CASSHGTGNEQFF.